These 2 T cell receptor beta chains originate from one sample sequenced in a study of OX40 agonist ivuxolimab in advanced cancers. Sequencing used immunoSEQ multiplex PCR; TCRdb keeps in-frame clones, though not all of them. The sample includes some 86,000 clones, more than 85% of them seen just once. The sequencing here drew on CD4+ or CD8+ T cells sorted from blood, taken in a trial of the OX40 agonist ivuxolimab. The receptors originated from an adult with an advanced solid tumor such as melanoma, head and neck, liver or kidney cancer.

This chain links TRBV7-9 with TRBJ2-1; 13 nucleotides agree with TRBD2. Germline-derived CDR1 and CDR2 are SEHNR and FQNEAQ (reference sequence). Germline trimming cut 3 bases from V and 1 base from J; bases unmatched to any gene: 9. The CDR3 has 19 residues. CDR3 sequence: CASSFGGLAGSGSYNEQFF. Written as DNA, the CDR3 is TGTGCCAGCAGCTTTGGGGGACTAGCGGGATCTGGGTCCTACAATGAGCAGTTCTTC.

The genes are TRBV7-9 and TRBJ2-7, with D maybe TRBD2 (6 bases). Germline CDR1 reads SEHNR; CDR2 reads FQNEAQ (reference sequence). The CDR3 runs to 17 residues. With 5 bases removed from V and 0 bases from J, the gap between germline ends came to 20 bases. CDR3 sequence (DNA): TGTGCCAGCAGCACCTTACCGGGGACTTTCTACTCCTACGAGCAGTACTTC. It specifies CASSTLPGTFYSYEQYF.